This TCR beta chain was profiled in a study of CD8 T cells in Susac syndrome. Findings and limits, study-wide: The TCR sequencing and HLA analysis in the study involved a relatively small number of individuals, as the study acknowledged.

Roughly 0.5 to 1 ug RNA was reverse transcribed with random hexamers. With immunoSEQ multiplex PCR, TCR beta CDR3 was amplified across 54 Vbeta and 13 Jbeta. TCRdb re-analysed the immunoSEQ multiplex PCR reads in MiXCR, keeping a single row per CDR3 protein. Here the sample spans a few hundred thousand distinct CDR3 sequences, roughly 85% being singletons. Concerning this clonotype itself: The antigen remains undetermined.

CD8+ and CD4+ T cells from blood underwent TCR beta sequencing. V gave up 0 bases and J gave up 0 bases, with 10 bases separating them. CDR3 size: 15 residues. Germline assignment: CDR1 GTSNPN and CDR2 SVGIG (reference sequence). Sequences were obtained from CD8+ T cells from PBMCs. J is TRBJ2-3 and V is TRBV30; possibly TRBD2 for D (5 bases). The clonotype was recovered from a human donor with multiple sclerosis. In nucleotides, the CDR3 is TGTGCCTGGAGTGTACGGTGGACTAGCACAGATACGCAGTATTTT. This codes for CAWSVRWTSTDTQYF.